This note documents a single T cell receptor (beta chain) sequence. Assay used: immunoSEQ multiplex PCR; TCRdb lists only in-frame clones, some missing. The data show about 150,000 clones, with more than 85% seen just once and around 7% held by the top ten. These data come from a study of blood T cell repertoires in COVID-19. Whole-study context: Acute and convalescent COVID-19 specimens originated in the United States, Italy and Spain.

The germline gives CDR1 SGHRS, CDR2 YFSETQ. V lost 4 bases and J lost 8; bases outside the gene matches: 12. The CDR3 length is 15 residues. The source is a woman aged 45-59 years who had recovered from COVID-19. This chain uses TRBV5-1 with TRBJ2-1; TRBD2 matches 7 bases. Material: PBMCs or T cells enriched from blood (not recorded which). The CDR3 coding sequence is TGCGCCAGCAGCCCGGGAGGACCTCCGAGCCATGAGCAGTTCTTC. It encodes CASSPGGPPSHEQFF.